The 20 T cell receptor beta chains listed next were all sequenced from one sample in a study of blood T cell repertoires in COVID-19. Using immunoSEQ multiplex PCR, the repertoire was profiled, and TCRdb retains in-frame clones only, with some absent. The sample carries about 150,000 clones, about 85% recorded once. The sequenced sample was peripheral blood. The receptors here all came from a man in his sixties with COVID-19, enrolled during active disease.

There are a few counts of this clone. This rearrangement joins TRBV18 to TRBJ2-5; 11 positions match TRBD2. This CDR3 spans 14 amino acids. V shed 3 bases and J 13 bases; nucleotides not matched to a gene: 10. Germline lookup yields CDR1 KGHSH and CDR2 LQKENI. As DNA, the CDR3 is TGTGCCAGCTCACCTCCTACTAGCGGGGGATCTGTGTACTTC. As protein: CASSPPTSGGSVYF. Drawing the rest from reference TRBV18 and TRBJ2-5, the complete variable domain is NAGVMQNPRHLVRRRGQEARLRCSPMKGHSHVYWYRQLPEEGLKFMVYLQKENIIDESGMPKERFSAEFPKEGPSILRIQQVVRGDSAAYFCASSPPTSGGSVYFGPGTRLLVL.

In this sample, this clone turned up a few times. The chain joins TRBV19 to TRBJ2-1, with a possible D match to TRBD2 (6 bases). Germline loops: CDR1 LNHDA, CDR2 SQIVND (reference sequence). The CDR3 runs 14 residues. V gave up 9 bases and J gave up 1 base, with 13 bases separating them. CDR3 loop: CASRPGASYNEQFF. The CDR3 DNA is TGTGCCAGCCGCCCGGGAGCATCCTACAATGAGCAGTTCTTC.

The V call is TRBV10-2, the J call TRBJ2-5, with 9 nucleotides matching TRBD2. CDR1 is WSHSY, CDR2 SAAADI, per germline. The CDR3 has 13 residues. Trimming cost V 7 bases and J 3 bases; bases outside gene matches: 3. The CDR3 nucleotides read TGCGCCAGCAACGAGCGGGGGGAAGAGACCCAGTACTTC. This gives the protein CASNERGEETQYF.

The J gene is TRBJ2-7, the V gene TRBV7-2; D unclear. CDR1 and CDR2 from the germline V gene are SGHTA and FQGNSA. Between the trimmed V and J ends, which lost 2 bases and 4 bases, there was a span of 6 bases. The CDR3 contains 12 residues. The DNA of the CDR3 is TGTGCCAGCAGCTTAACCCTATACGAGCAGTACTTC. This gives the protein CASSLTLYEQYF.

The count of this clone is one. V is TRBV11-3 and J is TRBJ2-1, with 7 positions matching TRBD2. V shed 0 bases, J shed 3 bases, and the junction held 2 bases outside the gene matches. The CDR3 contains 15 residues. CDR1 is SGHNT and CDR2 is YENEEA in the germline V gene. Here the CDR3 DNA reads TGTGCCAGCAGCTTAGAAGCGGGATTCTACAATGAGCAGTTCTTC. The encoded protein is CASSLEAGFYNEQFF.

This rearrangement joins TRBV7-3 to TRBJ2-7; 7 bases match TRBD1. The germline gives CDR1 SGHTA, CDR2 FQGTGA. V lost 5 bases to trimming and J lost 0 bases; unmatched junction nucleotides: 7. CDR3 size: 15 residues. In DNA, the CDR3 is TGTGCCAGCAGCCCCCGTGGACAGGCCTCCTACGAGCAGTACTTC. The encoded protein is CASSPRGQASYEQYF. The variable domain in full, completed from reference TRBV7-3 and TRBJ2-7, reads GAGVSQTPSNKVTEKGKYVELRCDPISGHTALYWYRQSLGQGPEFLIYFQGTGAADDSGLPNDRFFAVRPEGSVSTLKIQRTERGDSAVYLCASSPRGQASYEQYFGPGTRLTVT.

This chain connects TRBV20-1 to TRBJ2-7, with TRBD1 as a possible D gene (5 bases). The CDR3 length is 11 residues. Germline CDR1 reads DFQATT; CDR2 reads SNEGSKA (reference sequence). Trimming stripped 7 bases from V and 2 bases from J, with 9 bases between. The CDR3 is CSGDRAYEQYF. The CDR3 DNA reads as TGCAGTGGCGACAGAGCCTACGAGCAGTACTTC.

V and J are TRBV6-5 and TRBJ1-2, with 7 bases fitting TRBD1. V lost 5 bases to trimming and J lost 4 bases; unmatched junction nucleotides: 10. Looked up from germline, CDR1 is MNHEY and CDR2 is SVGAGI. The CDR3 has 15 residues. The CDR3 DNA reads TGTGCCAGCAGTAGAACAGGGGTCTTTGCCTATGGCTACACCTTC. Protein sequence: CASSRTGVFAYGYTF.

The chain recombines TRBV28 with TRBJ2-4, with 12 nucleotides matching TRBD2. Germline values: CDR1 MDHEN, CDR2 SYDVKM. With 5 bases clipped from V and 9 bases from J, the junction kept 11 bases outside the gene matches. The CDR3 is 16 residues long. CDR3 DNA: TGTGCCAGCAGTACAGCTAGCGGGGGGGCCGGGGGCATTCAGTACTTC. Amino acids: CASSTASGGAGGIQYF.

This clone was found a few times. V gene TRBV30 combines with J gene TRBJ1-2, with D maybe TRBD1 (5 bases). Looked up from germline, CDR1 is GTSNPN and CDR2 is SVGIG (reference sequence). Trimming stripped 6 bases from V and 1 base from J, with 12 bases between. This CDR3 region has 13 residues. The CDR3 loop is CACPGGSNYGYTF. The CDR3 DNA reads TGTGCCTGTCCGGGGGGTAGTAACTATGGCTACACCTTC.

The V gene is TRBV3-1 (or the pseudogene TRBV3-2), the J gene TRBJ2-2, with D possibly matching TRBD1 (6 bases). In germline, CDR1 is LGHDT, CDR2 YNNKEL (reference sequence). V lost 2 bases and J lost 6, with 10 bases in between. This CDR3 comprises 14 residues. CDR3 in amino acids: CASSQYRASGELFF. DNA of the CDR3: TGTGCCAGCAGCCAATACAGGGCATCCGGGGAGCTGTTTTTT.

The V call is TRBV7-2, the J call TRBJ2-1, with TRBD1 matching over 7 bases. The CDR3 contains 16 residues. The germline V gene encodes CDR1 SGHTA and CDR2 FQGNSA. Trimming removed 4 bases from V and 2 bases from J; junction bases left unmatched: 8. The CDR3 nucleotides are TGTGCCAGCAGCTCAAGCCGACAGGGAACCTACAATGAGCAGTTCTTC. Residues: CASSSSRQGTYNEQFF. Full variable domain (rest looked up from reference TRBV7-2 and TRBJ2-1): GAGVSQSPSNKVTEKGKDVELRCDPISGHTALYWYRQSLGQGLEFLIYFQGNSAPDKSGLPSDRFSAERTGGSVSTLTIQRTQQEDSAVYLCASSSSRQGTYNEQFFGPGTRLTVL.

This chain connects TRBV6-1 to TRBJ1-5; D call uncertain. CDR1 MNHNS and CDR2 SASEGT come from the germline V gene. The V and J ends lost 2 bases and 1 base respectively, with 9 bases between them. There are 15 residues in the CDR3. The CDR3 protein is CASSEPGGSNQPQHF. The CDR3 bases are TGTGCCAGCAGTGAACCGGGAGGGAGCAATCAGCCCCAGCATTTT.

This clone was seen a single time. V usage is TRBV10-3 and J usage is TRBJ1-1; D unresolved. The CDR3 length is 14 residues. Germline values: CDR1 ENHRY, CDR2 SYGVKD. V lost 10 bases and J lost 2, with 17 bases in between. The CDR3 spells CASGSGPTNTEAFF. In nucleotides, the CDR3 is TGTGCCAGCGGGTCCGGGCCGACAAACACTGAAGCTTTCTTT.

This chain's CDR3 is CASSEIPTGSSQETQYF. The CDR3 DNA reads as TGCGCCAGCAGTGAGATACCCACAGGGTCTTCCCAAGAGACCCAGTACTTC. The chain employs TRBV10-2 and TRBJ2-5; possibly TRBD1 for D (6 bases). The CDR3 has 17 residues. Trimming stripped 2 bases from V and 1 base from J, with 17 bases between. CDR1 is WSHSY, CDR2 SAAADI, per germline.

This chain connects TRBV24-1 to TRBJ2-5, with a weak D call TRBD2 (5 bases). V dropped 1 base and J dropped 5 bases, with 10 bases sitting between them. This CDR3 spans 14 amino acids. Germline V CDR1 and CDR2: KGHDR, SFDVKD. The CDR3 DNA is TGTGCCACCAGTGATTTTTCGGGGTCCGAGACCCAGTACTTC. This sequence encodes CATSDFSGSETQYF.

The chain employs TRBV3-1 (or the pseudogene TRBV3-2) and TRBJ1-1; unclear D gene. Per the germline V gene, CDR1 is LGHDT and CDR2 is YNNKEL (reference sequence). Deletions cut 1 base from V and 1 base from J, with 10 bases between. This CDR3 region has 15 residues. The CDR3 DNA sequence: TGTGCCAGCAGCCAAGGGGTACAGCAGAACACTGAAGCTTTCTTT. Amino acids: CASSQGVQQNTEAFF.

This chain connects TRBV19 to TRBJ1-4, with a tentative D call TRBD1 (6 bases). The CDR3 contains 16 residues. Germline V gene lookup returns CDR1 LNHDA and CDR2 SQIVND (reference sequence). Trimming took 3 bases from V and 0 from J, leaving 11 bases between them. The CDR3 sequence: CASSIPGQATNEKLFF. The CDR3 bases are TGTGCCAGTAGTATTCCGGGACAAGCAACTAATGAAAAACTGTTTTTT.

This clone was counted only a few times. This chain uses TRBV5-8 with TRBJ1-5, with unresolved D. This CDR3 is built from 12 residues. Germline values: CDR1 SGHTS, CDR2 YDEGEE. Trimming cost V 0 bases and J 4 bases, with 2 bases left between them. This chain's CDR3 is CASSLANQPQHF. The CDR3 DNA follows: TGTGCCAGCAGCTTGGCAAATCAGCCCCAGCATTTT.

This clone was detected once. This chain uses TRBV29-1 with TRBJ2-7; possibly TRBD1 for D (6 bases). The CDR3 length is 13 residues. Germline CDR1 is SQVTM and CDR2 is ANQGSEA. V was trimmed by 6 bases and J by 2 bases, leaving 14 bases between them. The CDR3: CSVKGPGAYEQYF. The CDR3 DNA follows: TGCAGCGTAAAGGGCCCAGGGGCCTACGAGCAGTACTTC.